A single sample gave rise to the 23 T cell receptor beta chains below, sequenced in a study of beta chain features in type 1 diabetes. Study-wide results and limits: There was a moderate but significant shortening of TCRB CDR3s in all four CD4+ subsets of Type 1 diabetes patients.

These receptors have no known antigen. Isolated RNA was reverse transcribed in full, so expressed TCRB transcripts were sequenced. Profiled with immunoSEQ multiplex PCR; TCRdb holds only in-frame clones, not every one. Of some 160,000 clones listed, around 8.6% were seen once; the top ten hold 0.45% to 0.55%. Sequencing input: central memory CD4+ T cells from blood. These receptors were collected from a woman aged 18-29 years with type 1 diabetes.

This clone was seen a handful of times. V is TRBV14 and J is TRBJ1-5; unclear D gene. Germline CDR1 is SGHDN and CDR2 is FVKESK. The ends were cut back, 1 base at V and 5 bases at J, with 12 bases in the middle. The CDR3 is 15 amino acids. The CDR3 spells CASSQGRGADQPQHF. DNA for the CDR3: TGTGCCAGCAGCCAAGGGCGGGGTGCCGATCAGCCCCAGCATTTT.

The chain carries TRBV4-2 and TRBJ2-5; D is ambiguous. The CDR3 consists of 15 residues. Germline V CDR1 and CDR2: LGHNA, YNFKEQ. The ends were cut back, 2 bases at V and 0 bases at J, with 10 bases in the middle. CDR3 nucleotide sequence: TGTGCCAGCAGCCAAATACAGAATTACCAAGAGACCCAGTACTTC. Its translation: CASSQIQNYQETQYF.

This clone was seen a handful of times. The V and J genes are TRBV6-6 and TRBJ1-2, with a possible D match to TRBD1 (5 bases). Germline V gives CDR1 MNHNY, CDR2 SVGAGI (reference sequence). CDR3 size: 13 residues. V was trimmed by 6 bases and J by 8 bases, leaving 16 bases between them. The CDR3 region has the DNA TGTGCCAGCAGAACACAGGAGCTGGGGGGCTACACCTTC. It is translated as CASRTQELGGYTF.

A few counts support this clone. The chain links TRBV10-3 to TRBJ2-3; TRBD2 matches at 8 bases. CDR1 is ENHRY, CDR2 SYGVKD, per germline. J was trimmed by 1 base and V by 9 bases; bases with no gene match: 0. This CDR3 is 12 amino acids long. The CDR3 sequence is CAMRGGTDTQYF. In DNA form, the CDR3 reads TGTGCCATGCGGGGGGGCACAGATACGCAGTATTTT.

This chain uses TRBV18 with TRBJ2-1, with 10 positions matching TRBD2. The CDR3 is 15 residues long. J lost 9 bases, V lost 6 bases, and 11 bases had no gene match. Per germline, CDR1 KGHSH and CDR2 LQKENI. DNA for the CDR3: TGTGCCAGCTCCGCCCCTAGCGGGAGTAGTAGTGAGCAGTTCTTC. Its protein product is CASSAPSGSSSEQFF.

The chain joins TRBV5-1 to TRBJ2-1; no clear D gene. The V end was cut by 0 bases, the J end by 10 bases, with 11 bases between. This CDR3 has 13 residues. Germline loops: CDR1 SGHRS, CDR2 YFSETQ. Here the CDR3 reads CASSLVGAPEQFF. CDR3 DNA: TGCGCCAGCAGCTTGGTAGGAGCACCCGAGCAGTTCTTC.

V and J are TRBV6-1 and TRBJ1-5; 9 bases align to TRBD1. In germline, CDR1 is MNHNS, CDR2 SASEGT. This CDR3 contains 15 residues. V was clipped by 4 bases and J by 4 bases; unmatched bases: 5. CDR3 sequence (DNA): TGTGCCAGCAGTGGGGACAGGGAAAGTAATCAGCCCCAGCATTTT. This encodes CASSGDRESNQPQHF.

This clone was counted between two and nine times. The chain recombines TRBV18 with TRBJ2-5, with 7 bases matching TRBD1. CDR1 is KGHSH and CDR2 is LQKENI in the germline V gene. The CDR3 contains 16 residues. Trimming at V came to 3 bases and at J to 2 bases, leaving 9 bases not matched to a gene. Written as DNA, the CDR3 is TGTGCCAGCTCACCGACTCCGGGACAGACTCAAGAGACCCAGTACTTC. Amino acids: CASSPTPGQTQETQYF.

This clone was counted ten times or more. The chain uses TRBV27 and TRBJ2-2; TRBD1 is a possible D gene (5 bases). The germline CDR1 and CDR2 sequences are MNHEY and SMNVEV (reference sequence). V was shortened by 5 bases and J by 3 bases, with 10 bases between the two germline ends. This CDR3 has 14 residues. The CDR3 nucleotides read TGTGCCAGCAGTCAAGGGGTGTACACCGGGGAGCTGTTTTTT. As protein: CASSQGVYTGELFF.

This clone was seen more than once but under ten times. For the CDR3, the DNA is TGCACCAGCAGCCAAGAACGGTTCAAAGAGACCCAGTACTTC. It specifies CTSSQERFKETQYF. The rearrangement joins TRBV1 to TRBJ2-5; whether TRBD2, the table's D call, matches the DNA was not checked. TRBV1 is listed as a pseudogene. This CDR3 contains 14 residues.

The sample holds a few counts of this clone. This chain's CDR3 is CASSLLAGVYDEQFF. CDR3 DNA: TGTGCCAGCAGTTTGTTAGCGGGAGTATACGATGAGCAGTTCTTC. The chain links TRBV6-5 to TRBJ2-1; 9 bases fit TRBD2. The CDR3 totals 15 residues. Germline V CDR1 and CDR2: MNHEY, SVGAGI. Unmatched junction bases numbered 9, after V lost 4 bases and J lost 8 bases.

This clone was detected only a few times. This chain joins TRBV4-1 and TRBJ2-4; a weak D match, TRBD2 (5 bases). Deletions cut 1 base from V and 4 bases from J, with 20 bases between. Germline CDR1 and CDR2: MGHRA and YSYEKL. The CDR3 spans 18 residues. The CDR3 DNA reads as TGCGCCAGCAGCCAAGGAACCCCGTGGGCCGGAGGTAAAAACATTCAGTACTTC. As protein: CASSQGTPWAGGKNIQYF.

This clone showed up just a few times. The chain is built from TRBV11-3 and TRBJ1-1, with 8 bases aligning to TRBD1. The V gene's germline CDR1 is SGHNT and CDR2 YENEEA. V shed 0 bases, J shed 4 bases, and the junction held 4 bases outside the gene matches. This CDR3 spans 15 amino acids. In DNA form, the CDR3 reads TGTGCCAGCAGCTTAGATGGACAGGGAACCACTGAAGCTTTCTTT. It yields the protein CASSLDGQGTTEAFF.

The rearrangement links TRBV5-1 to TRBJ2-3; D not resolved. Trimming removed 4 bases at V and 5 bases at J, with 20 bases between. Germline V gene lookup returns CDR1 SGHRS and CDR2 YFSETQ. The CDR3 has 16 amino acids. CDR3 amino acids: CASSVGASGALDTQYF. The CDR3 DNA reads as TGCGCCAGCAGCGTCGGTGCGTCGGGTGCCCTAGATACGCAGTATTTT. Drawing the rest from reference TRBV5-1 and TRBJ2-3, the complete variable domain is KAGVTQTPRYLIKTRGQQVTLSCSPISGHRSVSWYQQTPGQGLQFLFEYFSETQRNKGNFPGRFSGRQFSNSRSEMNVSTLELGDSALYLCASSVGASGALDTQYFGPGTRLTVL.

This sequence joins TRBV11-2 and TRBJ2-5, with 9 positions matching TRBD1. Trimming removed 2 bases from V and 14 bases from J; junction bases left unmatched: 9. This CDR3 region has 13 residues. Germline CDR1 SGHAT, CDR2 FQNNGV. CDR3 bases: TGTGCCAGCAGCTTACCCACGGGACAGGGACTTTACTTC. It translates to CASSLPTGQGLYF.

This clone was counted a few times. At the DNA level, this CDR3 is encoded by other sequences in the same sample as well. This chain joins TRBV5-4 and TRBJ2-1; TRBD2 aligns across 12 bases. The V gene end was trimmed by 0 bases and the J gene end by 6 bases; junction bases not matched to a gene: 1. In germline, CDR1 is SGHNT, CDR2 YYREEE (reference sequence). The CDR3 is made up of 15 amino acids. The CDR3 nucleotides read TGTGCCAGCAGCTTGGGACTAGCGGGGGCCAATGAGCAGTTCTTC. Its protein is CASSLGLAGANEQFF.

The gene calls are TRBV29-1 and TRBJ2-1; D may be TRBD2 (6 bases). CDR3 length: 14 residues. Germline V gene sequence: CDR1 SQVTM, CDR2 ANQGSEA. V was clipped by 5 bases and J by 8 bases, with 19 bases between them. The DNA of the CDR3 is TGCAGCGTTTATTTGGGGGGTTCTACATATGAGCAGTTCTTC. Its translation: CSVYLGGSTYEQFF.

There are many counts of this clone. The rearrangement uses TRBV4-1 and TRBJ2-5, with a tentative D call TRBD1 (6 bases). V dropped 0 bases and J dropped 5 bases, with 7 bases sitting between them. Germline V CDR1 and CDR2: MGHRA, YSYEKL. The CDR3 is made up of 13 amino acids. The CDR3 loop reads CASSQDQGETQYF. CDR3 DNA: TGCGCCAGCAGCCAAGATCAGGGGGAGACCCAGTACTTC.

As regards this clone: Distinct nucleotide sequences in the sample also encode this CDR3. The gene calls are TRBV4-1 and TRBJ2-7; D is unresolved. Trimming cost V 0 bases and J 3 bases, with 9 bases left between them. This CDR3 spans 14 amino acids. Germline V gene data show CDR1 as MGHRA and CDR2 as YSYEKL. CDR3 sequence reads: CASSQEVGRYEQYF. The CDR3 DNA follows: TGCGCCAGCAGCCAAGAGGTTGGCCGCTACGAGCAGTACTTC.

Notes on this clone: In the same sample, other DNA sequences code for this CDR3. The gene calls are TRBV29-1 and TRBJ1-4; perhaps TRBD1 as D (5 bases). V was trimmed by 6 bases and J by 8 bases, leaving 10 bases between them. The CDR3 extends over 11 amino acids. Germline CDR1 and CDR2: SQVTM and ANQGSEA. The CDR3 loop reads CSVGEGEKLFF. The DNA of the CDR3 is TGCAGCGTGGGGGAGGGCGAAAAACTGTTTTTT.

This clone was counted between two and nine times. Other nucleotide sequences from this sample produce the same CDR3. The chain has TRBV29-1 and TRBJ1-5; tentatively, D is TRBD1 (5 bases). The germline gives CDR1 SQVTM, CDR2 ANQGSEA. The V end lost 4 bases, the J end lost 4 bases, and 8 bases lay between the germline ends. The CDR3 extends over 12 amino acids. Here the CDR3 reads CSVGGSNQPQHF. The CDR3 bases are TGCAGCGTTGGGGGCAGTAATCAGCCCCAGCATTTT.

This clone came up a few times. CDR3 loop: CAAGQSTDTQYF. The DNA for the CDR3 is TGTGCGGCGGGGCAAAGCACAGATACGCAGTATTTT. The V gene is TRBV30, the J gene TRBJ2-3, with D maybe TRBD2 (6 bases). The CDR3 length is 12 residues. In germline, CDR1 is GTSNPN, CDR2 SVGIG (reference sequence).

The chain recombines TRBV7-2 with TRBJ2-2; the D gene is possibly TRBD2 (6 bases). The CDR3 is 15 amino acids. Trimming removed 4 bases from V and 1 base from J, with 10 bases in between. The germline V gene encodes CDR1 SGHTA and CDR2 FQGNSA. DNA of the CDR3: TGTGCCAGCAGCTCCGGGACTCAGAACACCGGGGAGCTGTTTTTT. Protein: CASSSGTQNTGELFF.